Listed below are T cell receptor beta chains from one sample, sequenced in a study of metastatic and nonmetastatic thyroid tumors. TCRdb re-called the PCR reads with MiXCR. The table has approximately 4,000 clones, less than 40% seen once. Sequenced material: adjacent normal tissue. Receptor source: a female donor with papillary thyroid cancer or a benign thyroid nodule (not recorded which). Some clones in this sample may be carry-over from other donors' samples. The CDR3 runs from the conserved cysteine through the conserved F or W. The order of the fields is D gene, J gene, V gene, clone size, CDR3 DNA, CDR3 protein. A D gene is named only where the DNA matches it firmly. A row's size may be missing; if present it is once, few, many or a size class.

>TRBD2|TRBJ2-3|TRBV20-1|.
TGCAGTGCTACTAGCGGGAGTTCGGATACGCAGTATTTT
CSATSGSSDTQYF
>.|TRBJ2-7|TRBV11-3|.
TGTGCCAGCAGCTTAGTCGGAGGGGATCAGGGCGAGCAGTACTTC
CASSLVGGDQGEQYF
>.|TRBJ1-3|TRBV6-2/TRBV6-3|.
TGTGCCAGCAGTTACGACATAAGCTCTGGAAACACCATATATTTT
CASSYDISSGNTIYF
>TRBD1|TRBJ1-1|TRBV12-3/TRBV12-4|.
TGTGCCAGCAGTTCACGGACAGGTGGATTAACTGAAGCTTTCTTT
CASSSRTGGLTEAFF
>.|TRBJ2-1|TRBV6-1|few
TGTGCCAGCAGTGAACGGGGTTTGGAGGGGGTAGTTGGGTTCTTC
CASSERGLEGVVGFF
>TRBD2|TRBJ2-7|TRBV30|many
TGTGCCTGGGCCCCAGGAGCGGGAGGGTTCGAGCAGTACTTC
CAWAPGAGGFEQYF
>.|TRBJ2-7|TRBV5-8|.
TGTGCCAGCAGCGGGGGGGACACAACCTTCTCCTACGAGCAGTACTTC
CASSGGDTTFSYEQYF
>TRBD1|TRBJ1-2|TRBV4-2|few
TGTGCCAGCAGCCTCGAAACCGGAGGGGGCGATGGCTACACCTTC
CASSLETGGGDGYTF
>.|TRBJ1-2|TRBV6-1|.
TGTGCCAGCAGTGATATCTATACCTATTCCCATGGCTACACCTTC
CASSDIYTYSHGYTF
>TRBD1|TRBJ2-7|TRBV11-2|.
TGTGCCAGCAGCTTTTTACAGGGGCCGTCCTACGGGCAGTACTTC
CASSFLQGPSYGQYF
>.|TRBJ1-4|TRBV24-1|once
TGTTCCACCCCCCCCGGCAGGGGCTGTTATGCAACTAATGAAAAACTGTTTTTT
CSTPPGRGCYATNEKLFF
>TRBD2|TRBJ2-3|TRBV7-3|medium-sized
TGTGCCAGCAGCTCGACTAGCGGGAGGGCAGATACGCAGTATTTT
CASSSTSGRADTQYF
>.|TRBJ2-3|TRBV10-3|few
TGTGCCATCAGTGATACACGGGGGAGCCCAGATACGCAGTATTTT
CAISDTRGSPDTQYF
>.|TRBJ1-1|TRBV12-3/TRBV12-4|few
TGTGCCAGCAGGTTCCGCTCCACTGAAGCGTTCTTT
CASRFRSTEAFF
>.|TRBJ2-6|TRBV6-1|.
TGTGCCAGCAGGAAAGGACGCACCTCTGGGGCCAACGTCCTGACTTTC
CASRKGRTSGANVLTF
>.|TRBJ2-5|TRBV19|.
TGTGCCAGTAGTCTGCAGGATACCCAGTACTTC
CASSLQDTQYF
>.|TRBJ1-6|TRBV27|few
TGTGCCAGCAGTAGCAGGGTGGGAAAGTCACCCCTCCACTTT
CASSSRVGKSPLHF